The sequence of this T cell receptor (beta chain) was determined in a study of cytomegalovirus exposure and HLA in healthy donors. General study points: A later analysis reported that several of the most significant clusters appeared to be linked to common viral pathogens, among them Epstein-Barr virus. Near-uniform donor sequencing depth was presumed by presence/absence analyses.

Germline values: CDR1 GTSNPN, CDR2 SVGIG (reference sequence). The CDR3 runs 14 residues. V was pared by 0 bases and J by 5 bases, with 13 bases between. It was with 60 Vbeta and 13 Jbeta primers that the PCR ran. Measured with immunoSEQ multiplex PCR; TCRdb has only the in-frame clones, and not every one. The data hold about 200,000 clones, with 75% to 80% observed a single time. This clone has more than one count but fewer than ten. Its specificity is not known. This chain uses TRBV30 with TRBJ1-2; no clear D gene. This TCR was recovered from a woman aged 30 to 39 in good health and CMV-seropositive. Sequencing was done on a sample of PBMCs. CDR3 sequence reads: CAWSVFGVGYGYTF. The CDR3 DNA reads TGTGCCTGGAGTGTATTTGGAGTTGGGTATGGCTACACCTTC.